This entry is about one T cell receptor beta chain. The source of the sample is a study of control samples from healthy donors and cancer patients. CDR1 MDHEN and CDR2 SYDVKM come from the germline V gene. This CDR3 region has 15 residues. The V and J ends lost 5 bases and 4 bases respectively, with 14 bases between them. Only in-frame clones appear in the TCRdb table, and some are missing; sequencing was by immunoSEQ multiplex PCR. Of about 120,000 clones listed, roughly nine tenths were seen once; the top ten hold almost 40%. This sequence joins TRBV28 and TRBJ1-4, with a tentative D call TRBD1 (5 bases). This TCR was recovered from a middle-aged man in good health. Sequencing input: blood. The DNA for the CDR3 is TGTGCCAGCAGTGCTACAGGTCCTGATAATGAAAAACTGTTTTTT. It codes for CASSATGPDNEKLFF. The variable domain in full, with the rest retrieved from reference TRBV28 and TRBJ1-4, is DVKVTQSSRYLVKRTGEKVFLECVQDMDHENMFWYRQDPGLGLRLIYFSYDVKMKEKGDIPEGYSVSREKKERFSLILESASTNQTSMYLCASSATGPDNEKLFFGSGTQLSVL.